Sequencing of this T cell receptor beta chain was carried out in a study of cytomegalovirus exposure and HLA in healthy donors. This CDR3 comprises 17 residues. CDR1 is LGHNA, CDR2 YSLEER, per germline. The V gene end was trimmed by 3 bases and the J gene end by 2 bases; junction bases not matched to a gene: 13. Whole-study results and caveats: Later examination showed HLA-associated TCR beta chains had greater clonal expansion than equally common others. A later analysis reportedly found that, within productive TCRs, an Asian-associated ancestry cluster had fewer N-insertions than the mean observed across the roughly 700 donors.

Regarding this clone: The antigen is not known.

The PCR contained 60 Vbeta and 13 Jbeta primers. Some clones are missing from TCRdb's copy, which holds only in-frame ones; the method was immunoSEQ multiplex PCR. This sample yields 65,000 to 90,000 clones, of which around 80% are seen a single time; 2% to 3% belongs to the top ten. The clonotype comes from a man aged 30 to 45 in good health and CMV-seronegative. The chain employs TRBV4-3 and TRBJ2-7; 7 nucleotides align to TRBD1. Sequencing was done on a sample of PBMCs. CDR3 in DNA: TGCGCCAGCAGCCAGTCACAGGGGAGCGATGGTCCCTACGAGCAGTACTTC. Its translation: CASSQSQGSDGPYEQYF.